One sample yielded the 22 T cell receptor beta chains listed below, sequenced in a study of T cell responses to AZD1222 COVID-19 vaccine. Some clones are missing from TCRdb's copy, which holds only in-frame ones; the method was immunoSEQ multiplex PCR. The sample shows 95,000 to 150,000 clones, 80% to 90% of them seen only once. The source was peripheral blood, collected on day 0 of AZD1222 vaccination. Every receptor here comes from an adult in good health.

The V gene is TRBV18, the J gene TRBJ1-5, with TRBD1 identical over 9 bases. V was pared by 1 base and J by 4 bases, with 8 bases of the junction left unmatched. CDR1 is KGHSH and CDR2 is LQKENI in the germline V gene. This CDR3 is built from 17 residues. The CDR3 DNA sequence: TGTGCCAGCTCACCACGTCAGCGGGACAGGGAAAATCAGCCCCAGCATTTT. Residues: CASSPRQRDRENQPQHF.

This clone was counted once. V and J are TRBV13 and TRBJ2-3; 15 bases line up with TRBD2. Germline values: CDR1 PRHDT, CDR2 FYEKMQ (reference sequence). V dropped 2 bases and J dropped 3; count of bases not matched to a gene: 3. The CDR3 runs 17 residues. CDR3 loop: CASSLRGTSGGTDTQYF. DNA of the CDR3: TGTGCCAGCAGCTTACGGGGGACTAGCGGGGGGACAGATACGCAGTATTTT.

The V call is TRBV7-6, the J call TRBJ2-2; maybe TRBD2 (7 bases). Germline V lookup: CDR1 SGHVS, CDR2 FNYEAQ. The CDR3 sequence is 13 residues long. The V end was cut by 8 bases, the J end by 3 bases, with 10 bases between. The CDR3: CASRGADTGELFF. The CDR3 nucleotides are TGTGCCAGCCGGGGGGCCGACACCGGGGAGCTGTTTTTT.

This clone was picked up a small number of times. V gene TRBV19 combines with J gene TRBJ1-1, with D maybe TRBD1 (5 bases). V lost 8 bases and J lost 10, with 23 bases in between. The CDR3 totals 14 residues. CDR1 and CDR2 from the germline V gene are LNHDA and SQIVND (reference sequence). The CDR3 DNA reads TGTGCCAGTCGCGGCCTGTCTGCATGGAGGGGAGCTTTCTTT. This gives the protein CASRGLSAWRGAFF.

The V call is TRBV20-1, the J call TRBJ2-5, with D uncertain. CDR3 length: 11 amino acids. Germline V gives CDR1 DFQATT, CDR2 SNEGSKA (reference sequence). Trimming shortened V by 2 bases and J by 5 bases, and 6 bases separated the two germline ends. This CDR3 is CSARTYETQYF. The DNA of the CDR3 is TGCAGTGCTAGAACGTACGAGACCCAGTACTTC.

The V and J genes are TRBV5-1 and TRBJ1-6; D gene unclear. Germline V CDR1 and CDR2: SGHRS, YFSETQ. The CDR3 sequence is 14 residues long. Trimming removed 2 bases at V and 7 bases at J, with 10 bases between. The CDR3, as DNA: TGCGCCAGCAGCTTTGATGTCAGAAATTCACCCCTCCACTTT. It translates to CASSFDVRNSPLHF.

The chain uses TRBV21-1 and TRBJ2-5; the tabulated D call, TRBD2, remains unverified against the DNA. TRBV21-1 is a pseudogene locus. This CDR3 is built from 18 residues. CDR3 DNA sequence: TGTGCCAGCAGCCCCCGGAGGGCGGGGGGGCCTTATCCAGAGACCCAGTACTTC. It encodes CASSPRRAGGPYPETQYF.

V is TRBV15 and J is TRBJ1-5; D gene uncertain. The CDR3 is made up of 15 amino acids. Deletions cut 0 bases from V and 5 bases from J, with 11 bases between. The V gene's germline CDR1 is LNHNV and CDR2 YYDKDF (reference sequence). CDR3: CATSREAKRDQPQHF. CDR3 DNA: TGTGCCACCAGCAGAGAAGCCAAGAGAGATCAGCCCCAGCATTTT. Combining the CDR3 with reference TRBV15 and TRBJ1-5 gives the whole variable domain DAMVIQNPRYQVTQFGKPVTLSCSQTLNHNVMYWYQQKSSQAPKLLFHYYDKDFNNEADTPDNFQSRRPNTSFCFLDIRSPGLGDTAMYLCATSREAKRDQPQHFGDGTRLSIL.

The chain joins TRBV18 to TRBJ2-1, with 8 bases fitting TRBD1. CDR1 KGHSH and CDR2 LQKENI come from the germline V gene. V was clipped by 6 bases and J by 6 bases; unmatched bases: 4. This CDR3 has 13 amino acids. The CDR3 region is CASSSGTGNEQFF. The CDR3 nucleotides read TGTGCCAGCTCGTCAGGGACAGGCAATGAGCAGTTCTTC. Complete variable domain (other parts from reference TRBV18 and TRBJ2-1): NAGVMQNPRHLVRRRGQEARLRCSPMKGHSHVYWYRQLPEEGLKFMVYLQKENIIDESGMPKERFSAEFPKEGPSILRIQQVVRGDSAAYFCASSSGTGNEQFFGPGTRLTVL.

This rearrangement joins TRBV30 to TRBJ2-4, with 13 bases fitting TRBD2. In germline, CDR1 is GTSNPN, CDR2 SVGIG (reference sequence). J gave up 8 bases and V 2 bases, and 9 bases lay outside the gene matches. The CDR3 loop spans 16 amino acids. CDR3 region: CAWSPGTSGVRDIQYF. The CDR3 nucleotides are TGTGCCTGGAGTCCGGGGACTAGCGGGGTTAGGGACATTCAGTACTTC.

This chain links TRBV5-5 with TRBJ1-3, with D tentatively TRBD1 (5 bases). The germline V gene has CDR1 SGHKS and CDR2 YYEKEE (reference sequence). V lost 1 base and J lost 2, with 10 bases in between. The CDR3 is 15 amino acids. CDR3 in amino acids: CASSLTLGAGNTIYF. The CDR3 DNA reads TGTGCCAGCAGCTTGACATTAGGGGCTGGAAACACCATATATTTT. Using reference TRBV5-5 and TRBJ1-3 for the parts outside the CDR3, the full variable domain is DAGVTQSPTHLIKTRGQQVTLRCSPISGHKSVSWYQQVLGQGPQFIFQYYEKEERGRGNFPDRFSARQFPNYSSELNVNALLLGDSALYLCASSLTLGAGNTIYFGEGSWLTVV.

J is TRBJ1-1 and V is TRBV11-2; 7 bases line up with TRBD1. Unmatched junction bases numbered 12, after V lost 5 bases and J lost 3 bases. This CDR3 has 16 amino acids. Germline V gene data show CDR1 as SGHAT and CDR2 as FQNNGV. The CDR3 DNA reads TGTGCCAGCAGCCCCCCTTTTGGAGGGGGCGACACTGAAGCTTTCTTT. Translating it yields CASSPPFGGGDTEAFF. The entire variable domain, with the rest obtained from reference TRBV11-2 and TRBJ1-1, is as follows: EAGVAQSPRYKIIEKRQSVAFWCNPISGHATLYWYQQILGQGPKLLIQFQNNGVVDDSQLPKDRFSAERLKGVDSTLKIQPAKLEDSAVYLCASSPPFGGGDTEAFFGQGTRLTVV.

V gene TRBV7-9 combines with J gene TRBJ2-7; tentative D call: TRBD1 (6 bases). The CDR3 is 13 amino acids. Between the trimmed V and J ends, which lost 5 bases and 5 bases, there was a span of 13 bases. The germline V gene encodes CDR1 SEHNR and CDR2 FQNEAQ (reference sequence). CDR3 DNA: TGTGCCAGCAGCGGGAGTGGGGGCAACGAGCAGTACTTC. Translating it yields CASSGSGGNEQYF.

This clone was recorded only once. The rearrangement links TRBV20-1 to TRBJ1-1; unclear D gene. The CDR3 extends over 11 amino acids. Germline CDR1 reads DFQATT; CDR2 reads SNEGSKA (reference sequence). V was cut by 6 bases and J by 7 bases, with 12 bases left in between. In DNA, the CDR3 is TGCAGTGCCCAGATTACCTATGAAGCTTTCTTT. The encoded protein is CSAQITYEAFF.

The chain joins TRBV29-1 to TRBJ1-1, with no clear D. The germline V gene has CDR1 SQVTM and CDR2 ANQGSEA. V was shortened by 8 bases and J by 1 base, with 8 bases between the two germline ends. CDR3 size: 11 residues. CDR3 region: CSYYRNTEAFF. CDR3 sequence (DNA): TGCAGCTATTACAGGAACACTGAAGCTTTCTTT.

A single count supports this clone. The rearrangement links TRBV27 to TRBJ2-4, with no clear D. CDR1 and CDR2 from the germline V gene are MNHEY and SMNVEV (reference sequence). The V gene lost 5 bases and the J gene lost 0 bases, with 11 bases spanning the gap. CDR3 length: 15 residues. The CDR3 sequence is CASSTDGLAKNIQYF. The CDR3 DNA follows: TGTGCCAGCAGTACCGATGGGCTAGCCAAAAACATTCAGTACTTC.

This clone occurred a few times. This CDR3 is also generated by other DNA sequences in the sample. The chain links TRBV12-3 or TRBV12-4 to TRBJ1-5, with unresolved D. This CDR3 comprises 12 residues. V shed 6 bases and J shed 5 bases, with 8 bases lying between them. CDR3 sequence reads: CASSLADQPQHF. The CDR3 coding sequence is TGTGCCAGCAGCCTGGCAGATCAGCCCCAGCATTTT.

This clone was recorded once. The chain has TRBV5-1 and TRBJ1-1, with 7 bases fitting TRBD1. This CDR3 region has 16 residues. Germline assignment: CDR1 SGHRS and CDR2 YFSETQ. The V gene end was trimmed by 4 bases and the J gene end by 2 bases; junction bases not matched to a gene: 11. The CDR3, as DNA: TGCGCCAGCAGCCCGCATCCCGGGACAGCCAACACTGAAGCTTTCTTT. Translated, it gives CASSPHPGTANTEAFF.

The chain joins TRBV29-1 to TRBJ1-1; D is unclear. V lost 7 bases and J lost 1, with 19 bases in between. From germline, CDR1 is SQVTM and CDR2 ANQGSEA. This CDR3 has 15 amino acids. The CDR3 nucleotides read TGCAGCGACCCAGGTGGGCCCAACAAGAACACTGAAGCTTTCTTT. Translation: CSDPGGPNKNTEAFF.

This clone has a single count. This sequence joins TRBV4-1 and TRBJ2-7; 10 nucleotides agree with TRBD2. From germline, CDR1 is MGHRA and CDR2 YSYEKL. V lost 1 base and J lost 2; bases outside the gene matches: 5. This CDR3 comprises 16 residues. This CDR3 is CASSQGSSGRAYEQYF. CDR3 sequence (DNA): TGCGCCAGCAGCCAAGGATCAAGCGGGAGGGCCTACGAGCAGTACTTC.

The chain is built from TRBV11-3 and TRBJ2-7, with D possibly TRBD1 on 6 matching bases. This CDR3 is built from 14 residues. Trimming left V 5 bases short and J 0 bases short, with 11 bases between. Germline V gene lookup returns CDR1 SGHNT and CDR2 YENEEA. CDR3 in amino acids: CASSPQGYSYEQYF. Written as DNA, the CDR3 is TGTGCCAGCAGCCCACAGGGATACTCCTACGAGCAGTACTTC.

The V gene is TRBV6-5, the J gene TRBJ1-2; D not certain. Between the trimmed V and J ends, which lost 6 bases and 5 bases, there was a span of 10 bases. The CDR3 sequence is 12 residues long. Per germline, CDR1 MNHEY and CDR2 SVGAGI. The CDR3 loop is CASRARDYGYTF. Written as DNA, the CDR3 is TGTGCCAGCAGGGCCAGAGATTATGGCTACACCTTC.